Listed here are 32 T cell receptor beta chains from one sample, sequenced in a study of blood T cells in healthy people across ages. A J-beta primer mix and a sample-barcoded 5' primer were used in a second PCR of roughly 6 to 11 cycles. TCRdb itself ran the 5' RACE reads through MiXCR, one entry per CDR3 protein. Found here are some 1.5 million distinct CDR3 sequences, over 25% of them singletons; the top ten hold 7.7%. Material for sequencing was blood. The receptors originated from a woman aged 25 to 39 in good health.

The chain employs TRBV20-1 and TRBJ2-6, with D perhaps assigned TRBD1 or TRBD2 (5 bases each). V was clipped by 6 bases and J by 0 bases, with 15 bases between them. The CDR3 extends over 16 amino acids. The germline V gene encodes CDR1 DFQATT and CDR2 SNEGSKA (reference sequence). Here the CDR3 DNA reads TGCAGTGCCCCCTCCGGGGCTCCCTCTGGGGCCAACGTCCTGACTTTC. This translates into CSAPSGAPSGANVLTF.

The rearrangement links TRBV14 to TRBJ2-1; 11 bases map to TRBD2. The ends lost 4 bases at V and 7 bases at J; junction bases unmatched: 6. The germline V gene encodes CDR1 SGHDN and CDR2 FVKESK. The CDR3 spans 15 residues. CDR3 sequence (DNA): TGTGCCAGCAGCCTGGGACTAGCGGCGCCTAATGAGCAGTTCTTC. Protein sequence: CASSLGLAAPNEQFF.

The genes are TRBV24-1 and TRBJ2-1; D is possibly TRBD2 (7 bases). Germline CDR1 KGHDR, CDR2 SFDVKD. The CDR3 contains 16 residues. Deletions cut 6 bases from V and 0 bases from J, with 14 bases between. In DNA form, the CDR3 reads TGTGCCACCAGTCGTTCGGGGGGCGGCTCCTACAATGAGCAGTTCTTC. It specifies CATSRSGGGSYNEQFF.

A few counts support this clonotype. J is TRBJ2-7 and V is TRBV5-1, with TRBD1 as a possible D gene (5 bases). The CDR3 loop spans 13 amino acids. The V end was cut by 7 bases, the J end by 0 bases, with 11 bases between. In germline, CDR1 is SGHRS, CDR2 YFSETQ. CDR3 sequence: CASGSDNSYEQYF. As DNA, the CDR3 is TGCGCCAGCGGATCGGACAACTCCTACGAGCAGTACTTC.

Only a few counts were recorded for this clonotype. CDR3 in DNA: TGTGCCAGCAGCTTAATTCGGGGGGTTCTAGAGACCCAGTACTTC. The encoded protein is CASSLIRGVLETQYF. The chain joins TRBV7-2 to TRBJ2-5, with TRBD2 identical over 7 bases. CDR3 size: 15 residues. Germline CDR1 SGHTA, CDR2 FQGNSA. Unmatched junction bases numbered 7, after V lost 2 bases and J lost 4 bases.

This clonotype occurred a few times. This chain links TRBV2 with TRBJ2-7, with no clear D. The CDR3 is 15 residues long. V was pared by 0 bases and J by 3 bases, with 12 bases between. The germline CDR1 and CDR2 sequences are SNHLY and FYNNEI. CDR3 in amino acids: CASSEALQVSYEQYF. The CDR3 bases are TGTGCCAGCAGTGAAGCGTTACAAGTGAGCTACGAGCAGTACTTC.

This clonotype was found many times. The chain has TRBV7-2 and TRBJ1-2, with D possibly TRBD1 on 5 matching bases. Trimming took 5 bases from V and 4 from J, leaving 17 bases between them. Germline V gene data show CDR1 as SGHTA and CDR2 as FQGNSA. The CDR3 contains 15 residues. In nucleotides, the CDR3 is TGTGCCAGCAGCCCCCTGACGGGACTGTTCTATGGCTACACCTTC. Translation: CASSPLTGLFYGYTF.

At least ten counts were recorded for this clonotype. CDR3 sequence: CASSLTDRGVSEQYF. The CDR3 region has the DNA TGCGCCAGCAGCTTGACAGACAGGGGGGTCAGCGAGCAGTACTTC. The V gene is TRBV5-1, the J gene TRBJ2-7, with 9 bases fitting TRBD1. CDR1 is SGHRS and CDR2 is YFSETQ in the germline V gene. Trimming removed 1 base from V and 6 bases from J; junction bases left unmatched: 8. This CDR3 comprises 15 residues.

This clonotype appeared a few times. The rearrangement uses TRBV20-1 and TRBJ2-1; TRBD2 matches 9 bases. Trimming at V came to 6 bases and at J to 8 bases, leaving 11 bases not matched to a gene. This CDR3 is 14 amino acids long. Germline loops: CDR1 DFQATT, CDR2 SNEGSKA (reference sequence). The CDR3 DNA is TGCAGTGCGGAACCGGGACTAGCTAACCATGAGCAGTTCTTC. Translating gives CSAEPGLANHEQFF.

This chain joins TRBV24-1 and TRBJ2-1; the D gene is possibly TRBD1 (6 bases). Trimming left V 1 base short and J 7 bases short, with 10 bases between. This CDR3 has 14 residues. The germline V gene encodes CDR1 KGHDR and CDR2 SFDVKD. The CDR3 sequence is CATSDFSRGNEQFF. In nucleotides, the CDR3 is TGTGCCACCAGTGATTTTTCCAGGGGAAATGAGCAGTTCTTC.

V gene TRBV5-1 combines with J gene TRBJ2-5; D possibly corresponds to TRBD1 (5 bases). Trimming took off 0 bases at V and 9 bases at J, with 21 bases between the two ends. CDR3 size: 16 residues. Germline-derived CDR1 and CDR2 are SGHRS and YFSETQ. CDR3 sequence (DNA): TGCGCCAGCAGCTTGGCCGACTGGCAGGGTGATGGGGCCCAGTACTTC. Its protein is CASSLADWQGDGAQYF.

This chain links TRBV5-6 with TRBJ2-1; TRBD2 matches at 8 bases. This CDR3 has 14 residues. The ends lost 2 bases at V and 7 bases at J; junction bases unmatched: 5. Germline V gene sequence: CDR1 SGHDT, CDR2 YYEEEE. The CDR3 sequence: CASSFRGGRNEQFF. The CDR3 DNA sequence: TGTGCCAGCAGCTTTAGAGGCGGGAGGAATGAGCAGTTCTTC.

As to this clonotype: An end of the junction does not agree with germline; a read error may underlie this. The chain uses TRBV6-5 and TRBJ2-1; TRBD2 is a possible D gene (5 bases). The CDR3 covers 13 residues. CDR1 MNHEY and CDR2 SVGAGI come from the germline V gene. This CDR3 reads CTSSPDLTSREFF. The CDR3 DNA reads TGTACCAGCAGTCCTGACCTTACTAGTAGAGAGTTCTTC.

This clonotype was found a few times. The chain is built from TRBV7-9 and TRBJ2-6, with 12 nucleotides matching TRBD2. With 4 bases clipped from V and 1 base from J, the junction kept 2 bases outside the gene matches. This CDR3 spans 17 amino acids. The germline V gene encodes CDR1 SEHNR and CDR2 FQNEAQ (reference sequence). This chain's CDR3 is CASSSSGGASGANVLTF. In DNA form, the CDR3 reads TGTGCCAGCAGCTCTAGCGGGGGGGCGTCTGGGGCCAACGTCCTGACTTTC.

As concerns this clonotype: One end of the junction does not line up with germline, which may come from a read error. The chain's CDR3 is CTSSFSSGPHEQYF. In DNA, the CDR3 is TGTACCAGCAGCTTTTCTAGCGGGCCCCACGAGCAGTACTTC. J is TRBJ2-7 and V is TRBV7-9, with 8 bases lining up with TRBD2. Germline-derived CDR1 and CDR2 are SEHNR and FQNEAQ (reference sequence). This CDR3 is built from 14 residues.

CDR3 bases: TGCAGTGCTAGTCGGGCTAGCGGGCCCACAGATACGCAGTATTTT. Translating gives CSASRASGPTDTQYF. The genes are TRBV20-1 and TRBJ2-3; 8 bases fit TRBD2. V trimming: 3 bases; J trimming: 2 bases; junction bases outside the gene matches: 7. This CDR3 is built from 15 residues. The germline CDR1 and CDR2 sequences are DFQATT and SNEGSKA (reference sequence).

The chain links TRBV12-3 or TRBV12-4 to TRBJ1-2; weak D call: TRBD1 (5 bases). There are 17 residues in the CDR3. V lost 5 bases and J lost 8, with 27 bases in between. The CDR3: CASSPTGTHKLARGYTF. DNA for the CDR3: TGTGCCAGCAGTCCGACCGGGACCCATAAATTAGCTCGGGGCTACACCTTC.

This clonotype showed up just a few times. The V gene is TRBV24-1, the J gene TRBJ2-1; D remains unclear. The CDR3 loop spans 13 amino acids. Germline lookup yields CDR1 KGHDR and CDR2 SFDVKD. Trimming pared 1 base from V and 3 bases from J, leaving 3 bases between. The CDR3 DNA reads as TGTGCCACCAGTGATTTCTTCTACAATGAGCAGTTCTTC. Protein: CATSDFFYNEQFF.

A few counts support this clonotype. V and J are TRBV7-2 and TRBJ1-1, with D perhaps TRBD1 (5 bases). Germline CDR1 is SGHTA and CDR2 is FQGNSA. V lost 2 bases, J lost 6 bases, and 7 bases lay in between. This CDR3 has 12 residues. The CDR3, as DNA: TGTGCCAGCAGCTTATACAGGTCTGAAGCTTTCTTT. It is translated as CASSLYRSEAFF.

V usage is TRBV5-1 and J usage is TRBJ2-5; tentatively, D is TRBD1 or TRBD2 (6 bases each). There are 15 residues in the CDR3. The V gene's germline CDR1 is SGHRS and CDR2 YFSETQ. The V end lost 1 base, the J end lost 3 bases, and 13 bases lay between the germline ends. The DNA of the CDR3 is TGCGCCAGCAGCTTGTCCGGGGGCACCGAAGAGACCCAGTACTTC. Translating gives CASSLSGGTEETQYF.

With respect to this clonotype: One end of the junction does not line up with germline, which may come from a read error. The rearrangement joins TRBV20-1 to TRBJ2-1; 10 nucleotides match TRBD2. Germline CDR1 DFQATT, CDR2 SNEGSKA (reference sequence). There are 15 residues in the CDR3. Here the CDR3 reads CGASLAGVVYNEQFF. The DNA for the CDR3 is TGCGGTGCTAGCCTAGCGGGAGTGGTTTACAATGAGCAGTTCTTC.

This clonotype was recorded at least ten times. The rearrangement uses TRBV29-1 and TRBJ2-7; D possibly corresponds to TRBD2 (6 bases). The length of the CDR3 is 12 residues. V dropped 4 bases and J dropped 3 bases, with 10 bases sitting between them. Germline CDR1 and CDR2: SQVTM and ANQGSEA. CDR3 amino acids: CSVGEEGYEQYF. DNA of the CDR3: TGCAGCGTTGGGGAGGAGGGCTACGAGCAGTACTTC.

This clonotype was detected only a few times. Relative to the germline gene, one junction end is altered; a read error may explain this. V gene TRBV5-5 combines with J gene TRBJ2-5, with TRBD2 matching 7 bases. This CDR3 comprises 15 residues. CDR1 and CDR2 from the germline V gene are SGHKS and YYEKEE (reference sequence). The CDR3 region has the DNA TGTGCCATCAGCATGACTACCGGGGGGAAAGAGACCCAGTACTTC. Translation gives CAISMTTGGKETQYF.

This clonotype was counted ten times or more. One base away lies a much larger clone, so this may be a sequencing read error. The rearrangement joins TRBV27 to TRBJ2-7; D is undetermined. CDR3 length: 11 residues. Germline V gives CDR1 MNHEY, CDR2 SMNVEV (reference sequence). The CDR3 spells CASSHNHDQYF. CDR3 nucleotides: TGTGCCAGCAGTCATAACCACGATCAGTACTTC.

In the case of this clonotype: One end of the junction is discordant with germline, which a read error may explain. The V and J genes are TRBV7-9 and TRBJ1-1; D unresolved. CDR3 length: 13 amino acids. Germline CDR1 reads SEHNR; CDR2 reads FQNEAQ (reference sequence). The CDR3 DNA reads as TGTGCCAGCAGCGCAAAGTCGGATACTGAAGCCTTCTTT. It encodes CASSAKSDTEAFF. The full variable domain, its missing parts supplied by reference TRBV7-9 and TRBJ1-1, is DTGVSQNPRHKITKRGQNVTFRCDPISEHNRLYWYRQTLGQGPEFLTYFQNEAQLEKSRLLSDRFSAERPKGSFSTLEIQRTEQGDSAMYLCASSAKSDTEAFFGQGTRLTVV.

CDR3 nucleotide sequence: TGTGCCAGCAGTTTTCGGGACAGGGCAGAGGGCGAGCAGTACTTC. This gives the protein CASSFRDRAEGEQYF. The rearrangement joins TRBV12-3 or TRBV12-4 to TRBJ2-7; TRBD1 matches 9 bases. V was clipped by 3 bases and J by 6 bases; unmatched bases: 9. The CDR3 loop spans 15 amino acids.

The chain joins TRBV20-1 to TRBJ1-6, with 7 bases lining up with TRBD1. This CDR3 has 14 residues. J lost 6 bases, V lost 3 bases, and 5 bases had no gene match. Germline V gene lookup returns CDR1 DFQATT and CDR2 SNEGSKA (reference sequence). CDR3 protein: CSASTGDLNSPLHF. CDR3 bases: TGCAGTGCTAGTACAGGGGATCTTAATTCACCCCTCCACTTT.

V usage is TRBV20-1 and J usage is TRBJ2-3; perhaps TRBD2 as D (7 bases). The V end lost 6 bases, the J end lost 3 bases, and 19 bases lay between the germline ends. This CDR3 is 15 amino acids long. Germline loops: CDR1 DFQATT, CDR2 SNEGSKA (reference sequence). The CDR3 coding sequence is TGCAGTGCCTCTTCGCTGGCGGGGGCGACAGATACGCAGTATTTT. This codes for CSASSLAGATDTQYF.

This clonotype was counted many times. CDR3 DNA sequence: TGTGCCAGCAGTGCCACAGGGGCCTACGAGCAGTACTTC. Amino acids: CASSATGAYEQYF. The chain recombines TRBV9 with TRBJ2-7, with 7 bases aligning to TRBD1. The germline V gene encodes CDR1 SGDLS and CDR2 YYNGEE. CDR3 size: 13 residues. With V trimmed by 5 bases and J by 2 bases, 4 bases remained unmatched.

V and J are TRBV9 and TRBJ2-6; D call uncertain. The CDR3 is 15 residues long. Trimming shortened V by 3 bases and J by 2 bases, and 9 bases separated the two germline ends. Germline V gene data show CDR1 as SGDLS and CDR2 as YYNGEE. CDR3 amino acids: CASSAELAGANVLTF. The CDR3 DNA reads TGTGCCAGCAGCGCGGAGCTTGCTGGGGCCAACGTCCTGACTTTC.

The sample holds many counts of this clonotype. DNA for the CDR3: TGTGCCAGCAGCTCAACGGGGGGAGGTGATGGCTACACCTTC. Translating it yields CASSSTGGGDGYTF. The genes are TRBV7-2 and TRBJ1-2; possible D gene TRBD1, 5 bases. This CDR3 has 14 residues. CDR1 is SGHTA, CDR2 FQGNSA, per germline. Deletions cut 4 bases from V and 6 bases from J, with 15 bases between.

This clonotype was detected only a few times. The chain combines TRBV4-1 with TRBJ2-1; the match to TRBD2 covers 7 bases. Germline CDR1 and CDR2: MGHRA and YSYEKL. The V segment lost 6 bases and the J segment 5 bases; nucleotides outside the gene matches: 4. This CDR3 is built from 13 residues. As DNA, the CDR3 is TGCGCCAGCAGTTCTAGCGGAGACAATGAGCAGTTCTTC. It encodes CASSSSGDNEQFF.